The entry below describes one TCR beta chain. The antigen remains unidentified. The TRB cDNA libraries were prepared by 5' RACE with UMI labels. No DNA is given; TCRdb re-called the 5' RACE reads and lists each CDR3 protein once. The sample data list over 70,000 distinct CDR3 sequences. These data belong to a study of CXCR3-negative and CXCR3-positive naive CD8 T cells. The sorting of each CD8+ T cell subset was done in triplicate, at 330,000 or so cells each. CDR1 and CDR2 from the germline V gene are SQVTM and ANQGSEA. There are 15 residues in the CDR3. Study-level results: CXCR3-negative naive cells had less hydrophobic TRB CDR3s than did CXCR3-positive naive cells. Cryopreserved cells showed partially decreased CXCR3 expression, and most assays used fresh PBMCs. Naive CXCR3-positive and CXCR3-negative cells shared TRBV-TRBJ usage; memory cells diverged.

The receptor's source is a human donor in good health. Some clones in this sample may be carry-over from other donors' samples. The sequenced sample was naive CXCR3- CD8+ T cells from blood. Subset given: CD45RO-CCR7+CD27+CD95- naive CD8+ T cells lacking CXCR3 (TNR3-). V gene TRBV29-1 combines with J gene TRBJ1-4. The CDR3 is CSVAEGTTTNEKLFF.